Presented here are 10 T cell receptor beta chains from one specimen sequenced in a study of blood T cell repertoires in COVID-19. Libraries were prepared by immunoSEQ multiplex PCR; TCRdb keeps only in-frame clonotypes and omits some of them. The sample consists of around 170,000 clones, roughly 88% of them appearing once. Sequencing was done on a sample of peripheral blood. These receptors were collected from an older woman with acute or convalescent COVID-19.

This clone was recorded a few times. V and J are TRBV7-6 and TRBJ1-1; perhaps TRBD1 as D (5 bases). Germline CDR1 SGHVS, CDR2 FNYEAQ. The CDR3 has 14 residues. Trimming left V 4 bases short and J 1 base short, with 10 bases between. For the CDR3, the DNA is TGTGCCAGCAGCTCTCAGGGTTCGAACACTGAAGCTTTCTTT. It codes for CASSSQGSNTEAFF.

The chain combines TRBV18 with TRBJ1-2; 7 nucleotides line up with TRBD1. V lost 2 bases and J lost 8; bases outside the gene matches: 11. The CDR3 extends over 15 amino acids. Germline CDR1 KGHSH, CDR2 LQKENI. The CDR3 DNA follows: TGTGCCAGCTCACCAGATAGGACAGGCCTAGAGGGCTACACCTTC. This translates into CASSPDRTGLEGYTF.

This clone has a handful of counts. The chain joins TRBV6-1 to TRBJ2-7; 10 bases agree with TRBD2. CDR1 is MNHNS and CDR2 is SASEGT in the germline V gene. V lost 5 bases and J lost 5; bases outside the gene matches: 6. CDR3 size: 14 residues. The CDR3 region has the DNA TGTGCCAGCAGTCCGGGACTAGCGACCCACGAGCAGTACTTC. Amino acids: CASSPGLATHEQYF.

The V gene is TRBV7-3, the J gene TRBJ2-2; TRBD1 might be the D (6 bases). V was pared by 2 bases and J by 7 bases, with 8 bases between. The CDR3 spans 13 residues. Germline V CDR1 and CDR2: SGHTA, FQGTGA. This CDR3 reads CASSLQGHGELFF. In DNA form, the CDR3 reads TGTGCCAGCAGCTTACAGGGGCACGGGGAGCTGTTTTTT.

This rearrangement joins TRBV5-6 to TRBJ1-3; the match to TRBD1 covers 7 bases. This CDR3 comprises 14 residues. The V segment lost 5 bases and the J segment 3 bases; nucleotides outside the gene matches: 5. Per the germline V gene, CDR1 is SGHDT and CDR2 is YYEEEE. Written as DNA, the CDR3 is TGTGCCAGCAGGACTACAGGGGATGGAAACACCATATATTTT. This encodes CASRTTGDGNTIYF.

The rearrangement links TRBV7-9 to TRBJ1-5; possibly TRBD1 for D (6 bases). There are 14 residues in the CDR3. V was shortened by 1 base and J by 4 bases, with 8 bases between the two germline ends. CDR1 and CDR2 from the germline V gene are SEHNR and FQNEAQ (reference sequence). The DNA for the CDR3 is TGTGCCAGCAGCTTAGGGACAGCTAATCAGCCCCAGCATTTT. Amino acids: CASSLGTANQPQHF.

The V and J genes are TRBV6-4 and TRBJ1-2; maybe TRBD1 (5 bases). The CDR3 consists of 15 residues. Between the trimmed V and J ends, which lost 4 bases and 2 bases, there was a span of 14 bases. The germline CDR1 and CDR2 sequences are MRHNA and SNTAGT. CDR3 nucleotides: TGTGCCAGCAGTGTGCAGGGAGGGGCAAACTATGGCTACACCTTC. Amino acid sequence: CASSVQGGANYGYTF.

V usage is TRBV5-5 and J usage is TRBJ1-2; the match to TRBD1 covers 10 bases. Per germline, CDR1 SGHKS and CDR2 YYEKEE (reference sequence). The CDR3 has 13 amino acids. V shed 0 bases and J 7 bases; nucleotides not matched to a gene: 0. CDR3 DNA sequence: TGTGCCAGCAGCTTGGGGACAGGGGGTGGCTACACCTTC. Translated: CASSLGTGGGYTF.

The chain carries TRBV5-1 and TRBJ2-2, with 7 positions matching TRBD1. The CDR3 runs 18 residues. Trimming removed 1 base from V and 0 bases from J; junction bases left unmatched: 9. Germline V lookup: CDR1 SGHRS, CDR2 YFSETQ. The CDR3 DNA reads TGCGCCAGCAGCTTGCCCCAGGGGGTGTCCGCGAACACCGGGGAGCTGTTTTTT. Encoded protein: CASSLPQGVSANTGELFF.

The V gene is TRBV5-1, the J gene TRBJ2-1, with TRBD1 matching 9 bases. V lost 1 base to trimming and J lost 6 bases; unmatched junction nucleotides: 14. Per germline, CDR1 SGHRS and CDR2 YFSETQ. This CDR3 contains 18 residues. The CDR3 loop reads CASSLNPRDTGGINEQFF. For the CDR3, the DNA is TGCGCCAGCAGCTTGAACCCCCGGGACACAGGGGGCATCAATGAGCAGTTCTTC. Full variable domain (rest looked up from reference TRBV5-1 and TRBJ2-1): KAGVTQTPRYLIKTRGQQVTLSCSPISGHRSVSWYQQTPGQGLQFLFEYFSETQRNKGNFPGRFSGRQFSNSRSEMNVSTLELGDSALYLCASSLNPRDTGGINEQFFGPGTRLTVL.